Presented here are 8 T cell receptor beta chains from one specimen sequenced in a study of T cells after yellow fever vaccination. MiXCR was run by TCRdb on the 5' RACE reads, yielding one entry per CDR3 protein. The sample contains about 74,000 distinct CDR3 sequences, more than 5.5% of which appear only once. The material was CD8+ T cells sorted from PBMCs, obtained 4 to 5 days after the first yellow fever vaccination. These receptors were taken from a man between 18 and 29 years old who received the YFV17D yellow fever vaccine.

This clonotype was counted ten times or more. The chain carries TRBV4-1 and TRBJ1-1; TRBD1 is a possible D gene (5 bases). Trimming pared 8 bases from V and 4 bases from J, leaving 17 bases between. The CDR3 sequence is 14 residues long. Germline assignment: CDR1 MGHRA and CDR2 YSYEKL. DNA of the CDR3: TGCGCCAGCTGTCCGGGACCCCTGGGCACTGAAGCTTTCTTT. It translates to CASCPGPLGTEAFF.

The V call is TRBV5-4, the J call TRBJ2-1; tentatively, D is TRBD1 (6 bases). CDR1 is SGHNT and CDR2 is YYREEE in the germline V gene (reference sequence). This CDR3 is 13 amino acids long. V lost 4 bases to trimming and J lost 8 bases, with 13 bases between them. The CDR3 region has the DNA TGTGCCAGCAGCACAGGGTTGCTCGATGAGCAGTTCTTC. Amino acids: CASSTGLLDEQFF.

This clonotype was recorded at least ten times. This chain uses TRBV4-1 with TRBJ2-7; 9 bases are a match to TRBD2. The length of the CDR3 is 16 residues. In germline, CDR1 is MGHRA, CDR2 YSYEKL. Losses at the gene ends were 3 bases for V and 0 bases for J; bases not matched to a gene: 6. CDR3 amino acids: CASSHLAGVGSYEQYF. The CDR3 nucleotides are TGCGCCAGCAGCCATTTAGCGGGGGTGGGCTCCTACGAGCAGTACTTC.

This clonotype was detected a few times. J is TRBJ2-3 and V is TRBV10-3; D is unresolved. The CDR3 covers 17 residues. Trimming stripped 2 bases from V and 0 bases from J, with 15 bases between. Germline V gene sequence: CDR1 ENHRY, CDR2 SYGVKD. The CDR3 is CAISETTGFTSTDTQYF. The DNA for the CDR3 is TGTGCCATCAGTGAGACCACGGGTTTTACTAGCACAGATACGCAGTATTTT.

J is TRBJ1-2 and V is TRBV19, with a weak D call TRBD1 (5 bases). The germline CDR1 and CDR2 sequences are LNHDA and SQIVND (reference sequence). The CDR3 runs 14 residues. V lost 2 bases to trimming and J lost 8 bases, with 15 bases between them. The CDR3 DNA reads as TGTGCCAGTAGTATACCGTCTGCAGGGTTGGGCTACACCTTC. It yields the protein CASSIPSAGLGYTF.

This clonotype was detected many times. This chain joins TRBV6-1 and TRBJ2-5; D possibly matches TRBD1 or TRBD2 (5 bases each). V was cut by 0 bases and J by 1 base, with 9 bases left in between. This CDR3 has 15 amino acids. Germline V gene sequence: CDR1 MNHNS, CDR2 SASEGT. CDR3 in amino acids: CASSEAEGTQETQYF. CDR3 nucleotide sequence: TGTGCCAGCAGTGAAGCAGAAGGGACCCAAGAGACCCAGTACTTC.

The chain uses TRBV6-5 and TRBJ2-3, with 10 bases identical to TRBD2. J lost 4 bases, V lost 4 bases, and 5 bases had no gene match. This CDR3 has 15 residues. CDR1 is MNHEY and CDR2 is SVGAGI in the germline V gene. The CDR3 spells CASSSHLAGADTQYF. CDR3 nucleotides: TGTGCCAGCAGTTCCCACCTAGCGGGGGCAGATACGCAGTATTTT.

The table lists this clonotype with many counts. This sequence joins TRBV5-1 and TRBJ2-5; 8 bases are shared with TRBD1. Trimming cost V 7 bases and J 4 bases; bases outside gene matches: 9. The CDR3 is made up of 14 amino acids. The germline CDR1 and CDR2 sequences are SGHRS and YFSETQ. The CDR3 region has the DNA TGCGCCAGCGGAAAGGCCGGGACAGGAGAGACCCAGTACTTC. This gives the protein CASGKAGTGETQYF.